Listed below are T cell receptor beta chains from one sample, sequenced in a study of control samples from healthy donors and cancer patients. Generated by immunoSEQ multiplex PCR, the TCRdb table keeps only in-frame clones and is missing some. The sample consists of around 12,000 clones, just under 95% of them appearing once. The sample consisted of PBMCs. The source is an elderly man with lung cancer. CDR3s include the opening cysteine and the closing phenylalanine or tryptophan. Fields, in order: J gene, V gene, D gene, clone size, CDR3 protein, CDR3 DNA. A D gene is named only where the DNA matches it firmly. Only some rows state a clone size, as once, few, many or a class for expanded clones.

J: TRBJ2-1
V: TRBV5-4
D: -
size: -
CDR3: CASSPTSTYNEQFF
DNA: TGTGCCAGCAGCCCGACTAGTACATACAATGAGCAGTTCTTC

J: TRBJ1-2
V: TRBV29-1
D: TRBD1
size: -
CDR3: CSVQGDGYTF
DNA: TGCAGCGTTCAGGGGGATGGCTACACCTTC

J: TRBJ1-4
V: TRBV7-9
D: -
size: -
CDR3: CASSSQGLTNEKLFF
DNA: TGTGCCAGCAGCTCACAGGGCTTAACTAATGAAAAACTGTTTTTT

J: TRBJ2-5
V: TRBV5-4
D: -
size: once
CDR3: CASSLTGGTGGETQYF
DNA: TGTGCCAGCAGCTTGACGGGGGGGACAGGCGGAGAGACCCAGTACTTC

J: TRBJ2-1
V: TRBV6-5
D: TRBD2
size: -
CDR3: CASLRGFIEGEQFF
DNA: TGTGCCAGCCTGCGGGGGTTTATAGAGGGTGAGCAGTTCTTC

J: TRBJ1-5
V: TRBV27
D: TRBD1
size: -
CDR3: CASSLLGTGDQPQHF
DNA: TGTGCCAGCAGTTTATTGGGGACAGGGGATCAGCCCCAGCATTTT

J: TRBJ1-5
V: TRBV19
D: -
size: -
CDR3: CASRLEDPGTQPQHF
DNA: TGTGCCAGTAGGCTAGAGGACCCGGGTACTCAGCCCCAGCATTTT

J: TRBJ2-5
V: TRBV25-1
D: -
size: -
CDR3: CASAERRDQETQYF
DNA: TGTGCCAGCGCCGAAAGGAGAGACCAAGAGACCCAGTACTTC

J: TRBJ1-6
V: TRBV5-1
D: -
size: -
CDR3: CASSLEGLLSPLHF
DNA: TGCGCCAGCAGCCTAGAGGGACTCTTGTCACCCCTCCACTTT

J: TRBJ1-1
V: TRBV5-1
D: -
size: -
CDR3: CASSDRMETEAFF
DNA: TGCGCCAGCAGCGACCGAATGGAGACTGAAGCTTTCTTT

J: TRBJ1-6
V: TRBV3-1/TRBV3-2
D: -
size: -
CDR3: CASSQGGGSNSPLHF
DNA: TGTGCCAGCAGCCAAGGGGGCGGCTCTAATTCACCCCTCCACTTT

J: TRBJ1-2
V: TRBV2
D: -
size: -
CDR3: CASSEPGGNYGYTF
DNA: TGTGCCAGCAGTGAACCGGGGGGTAACTATGGCTACACCTTC

J: TRBJ2-5
V: TRBV6-5
D: TRBD1
size: -
CDR3: CASRAGTGGGETQYF
DNA: TGTGCCAGCAGAGCCGGGACAGGGGGCGGGGAGACCCAGTACTTC

J: TRBJ1-4
V: TRBV7-2
D: -
size: -
CDR3: CASSRPQEKLFF
DNA: TGTGCCAGCAGCCGGCCCCAAGAAAAACTGTTTTTT

J: TRBJ1-3
V: TRBV14
D: -
size: -
CDR3: CASSRGTAGNTIYF
DNA: TGTGCCAGCAGCCGGGGGACGGCTGGAAACACCATATATTTT

J: TRBJ1-2
V: TRBV5-1
D: -
size: -
CDR3: CASSLDGQAWGYGYTF
DNA: TGCGCCAGCAGCCTCGACGGCCAGGCTTGGGGCTATGGCTACACCTTC

J: TRBJ2-5
V: TRBV2
D: -
size: -
CDR3: CASRAGVEETQYF
DNA: TGTGCCAGCAGAGCCGGGGTAGAAGAGACCCAGTACTTC

J: TRBJ2-2
V: TRBV19
D: -
size: -
CDR3: CASTHGGPNTGELFF
DNA: TGTGCCAGTACCCACGGGGGGCCGAACACCGGGGAGCTGTTTTTT

J: TRBJ1-2
V: TRBV6-5
D: TRBD1
size: -
CDR3: CASTPGTGGFYGYTF
DNA: TGTGCCAGCACCCCCGGGACAGGGGGCTTCTATGGCTACACCTTC

J: TRBJ1-2
V: TRBV5-1
D: -
size: -
CDR3: CASSNDNGYTF
DNA: TGCGCCAGCAGCAACGACAACGGCTACACCTTC

J: TRBJ1-2
V: TRBV9
D: -
size: -
CDR3: CASRRGGQGDGYTF
DNA: TGTGCCAGCAGACGAGGAGGTCAGGGTGATGGCTACACCTTC

J: TRBJ1-3
V: TRBV6-5
D: -
size: -
CDR3: CASSRSGNTIYF
DNA: TGTGCCAGCAGCCGCTCTGGAAACACCATATATTTT

J: TRBJ1-4
V: TRBV20-1
D: -
size: -
CDR3: CSAGVGQEFF
DNA: TGCAGTGCCGGAGTTGGCCAGGAGTTTTTT

J: TRBJ2-1
V: TRBV14
D: -
size: once
CDR3: CASSHIRYTQTGDEQFF
DNA: TGTGCCAGCAGCCATATCCGGTACACCCAAACCGGCGATGAGCAGTTCTTC

J: TRBJ2-1
V: TRBV18
D: -
size: -
CDR3: CASSPPGALNQFF
DNA: TGTGCCAGCTCACCACCCGGAGCCCTCAATCAGTTCTTC

J: TRBJ1-5
V: TRBV5-8
D: -
size: -
CDR3: CASSFAPSYNQPQHF
DNA: TGTGCCAGCAGCTTTGCGCCGTCGTACAATCAGCCCCAGCATTTT

J: TRBJ2-1
V: TRBV9
D: -
size: -
CDR3: CASSVEPSGEQFF
DNA: TGTGCCAGCAGCGTAGAGCCCAGCGGTGAGCAGTTCTTC

J: TRBJ2-2
V: TRBV11-3
D: -
size: -
CDR3: CASSFSPPRGNTGELFF
DNA: TGTGCCAGCAGCTTCTCCCCCCCCCGAGGGAACACCGGGGAGCTGTTTTTT

J: TRBJ1-2
V: TRBV10-2
D: TRBD1
size: -
CDR3: CASSRQGLNYGYTF
DNA: TGCGCCAGCAGTAGACAGGGCCTGAACTATGGCTACACCTTC

J: TRBJ1-1
V: TRBV14
D: -
size: -
CDR3: CASSQDGVYGNTEAFF
DNA: TGTGCCAGCAGCCAAGATGGGGTGTACGGGAACACTGAAGCTTTCTTT

J: TRBJ2-7
V: TRBV4-2
D: -
size: -
CDR3: CASSQAIQGLSYEQYF
DNA: TGTGCCAGCAGCCAAGCCATACAGGGCCTTTCCTACGAGCAGTACTTC

J: TRBJ1-1
V: TRBV6-1
D: TRBD1
size: -
CDR3: CASSQGQGVRGTEAFF
DNA: TGTGCCAGCAGTCAAGGGCAGGGGGTCAGGGGCACTGAAGCTTTCTTT

J: TRBJ2-2
V: TRBV11-3
D: TRBD1
size: -
CDR3: CASRGAGTGGTGELFF
DNA: TGTGCCAGCAGGGGGGCTGGGACAGGGGGTACCGGGGAGCTGTTTTTT

J: TRBJ2-1
V: TRBV10-3
D: -
size: -
CDR3: CAISPSNTAYNEQFF
DNA: TGTGCCATCAGCCCTTCAAATACGGCCTACAATGAGCAGTTCTTC

J: TRBJ1-3
V: TRBV2
D: -
size: -
CDR3: CASGTTGNTIYF
DNA: TGTGCCAGCGGGACAACAGGAAACACCATATATTTT

J: TRBJ1-5
V: TRBV7-9
D: -
size: -
CDR3: CASSFFAGSNQPQHF
DNA: TGTGCCAGCAGCTTTTTTGCAGGGAGCAATCAGCCCCAGCATTTT

J: TRBJ2-5
V: TRBV5-1
D: TRBD1
size: -
CDR3: CASSRTGPQETQYF
DNA: TGCGCCAGCAGCCGGACAGGGCCTCAAGAGACCCAGTACTTC

J: TRBJ1-5
V: TRBV15
D: TRBD1
size: -
CDR3: CATSTYRGLNQPQHF
DNA: TGTGCCACCAGCACATACAGGGGACTCAATCAGCCCCAGCATTTT

J: TRBJ1-5
V: TRBV18
D: -
size: -
CDR3: CASSPRGLSSNQPQHF
DNA: TGTGCCAGCTCGCCGCGAGGGTTGAGTAGCAATCAGCCCCAGCATTTT

J: TRBJ2-5
V: TRBV6-6
D: TRBD2
size: -
CDR3: CASSYSGGGETQYF
DNA: TGTGCCAGCAGTTACTCTGGGGGAGGGGAGACCCAGTACTTC

J: TRBJ1-1
V: TRBV5-6
D: TRBD1
size: -
CDR3: CASSLGQGRMNTEAFF
DNA: TGTGCCAGCAGCCTCGGACAGGGGCGGATGAACACTGAAGCTTTCTTT

J: TRBJ2-4
V: TRBV11-2
D: -
size: -
CDR3: CASSLGASRGNGLQYF
DNA: TGTGCCAGCAGCTTAGGAGCCAGCCGTGGAAATGGCCTTCAGTACTTC

J: TRBJ1-3
V: TRBV6-2/TRBV6-3
D: -
size: -
CDR3: CASSLSPAGKTVEAGNTIYF
DNA: TGTGCCAGCAGCCTGTCCCCGGCAGGGAAGACTGTTGAGGCTGGAAACACCATATATTTT

J: TRBJ2-3
V: TRBV6-5
D: -
size: -
CDR3: CASSYSRGGPDTQYF
DNA: TGTGCCAGCAGTTACTCGAGGGGGGGGCCAGATACGCAGTATTTT

J: TRBJ2-5
V: TRBV3-1/TRBV3-2
D: -
size: -
CDR3: CASSQGVAGVQETQYF
DNA: TGTGCCAGCAGCCAAGGGGTAGCCGGGGTCCAAGAGACCCAGTACTTC

J: TRBJ1-1
V: TRBV28
D: TRBD1
size: -
CDR3: CASRQQGTEAFF
DNA: TGTGCCAGCAGACAACAGGGGACTGAAGCTTTCTTT

J: TRBJ1-1
V: TRBV27
D: -
size: -
CDR3: CASTHLGRGPEAFF
DNA: TGTGCCAGCACCCATCTCGGCCGGGGGCCTGAAGCTTTCTTT

J: TRBJ2-1
V: TRBV24-1
D: -
size: -
CDR3: CATSPSWRNEQFF
DNA: TGTGCCACCAGTCCCAGCTGGCGCAATGAGCAGTTCTTC

J: TRBJ2-1
V: TRBV24-1
D: TRBD2
size: -
CDR3: CATSDSVAGEYNEQFF
DNA: TGTGCCACCAGTGATTCCGTAGCGGGGGAATACAATGAGCAGTTCTTC

J: TRBJ1-1
V: TRBV11-1
D: -
size: -
CDR3: CASSYNREGENTEAFF
DNA: TGTGCCAGCAGCTATAACCGGGAGGGCGAAAACACTGAAGCTTTCTTT

J: TRBJ2-5
V: TRBV2
D: -
size: -
CDR3: CASTALELQETQYF
DNA: TGTGCCAGCACGGCCCTAGAACTCCAAGAGACCCAGTACTTC

J: TRBJ2-7
V: TRBV19
D: TRBD1
size: -
CDR3: CASSPLRGTGFEQYF
DNA: TGTGCCAGTAGTCCCCTCCGGGGGACAGGGTTCGAGCAGTACTTC

J: TRBJ1-1
V: TRBV5-1
D: -
size: -
CDR3: CASSLAGATMNTEAFF
DNA: TGCGCCAGCAGCTTGGCAGGGGCGACGATGAACACTGAAGCTTTCTTT